This T cell receptor beta chain came from a study of blood T cells in healthy people across ages. The CDR3 runs 16 residues. The ends lost 6 bases at V and 1 base at J; junction bases unmatched: 9. CDR1 and CDR2 from the germline V gene are SNHLY and FYNNEI. Alongside a J-beta primer mix, a sample-barcoded 5' primer served in a second PCR lasting about 6 to 12 cycles. TCRdb ran MiXCR on the 5' RACE reads and lists one entry per CDR3 protein. The sample yields about 800,000 distinct CDR3 sequences, 25% seen once. The sample was also linked to a second study, of T cells of mothers and their children.

The chain uses TRBV2 and TRBJ2-7; 10 bases align to TRBD1. Sequencing input: blood. The TCR originated in a boy aged 5 to 17 in good health. The CDR3 here is CASSGPRDRGSYEQYF. The CDR3 coding sequence is TGTGCCAGCAGCGGGCCCCGGGACAGGGGATCCTACGAGCAGTACTTC.